The 16 T cell receptor beta chains below all came from one sample that was sequenced in a study of neoadjuvant anti-PD-1 for oral cavity cancer. Libraries were prepared by immunoSEQ multiplex PCR; TCRdb keeps only in-frame clonotypes and omits some of them. The sample lists 12,000 to 15,000 clones, around 70% occurring once. The source was PBMCs, collected before nivolumab (anti-PD-1) treatment. The receptors shown here come from a person aged 35 to 85 with oral cavity squamous cell carcinoma.

Here the CDR3 DNA reads TGCGCCAGCAGGCCAGGACAGGGTTTGGATGGCTACACCTTC. Translating gives CASRPGQGLDGYTF. The rearrangement links TRBV5-1 to TRBJ1-2; 8 bases agree with TRBD1. The CDR3 extends over 14 amino acids. Looked up from germline, CDR1 is SGHRS and CDR2 is YFSETQ. V lost 5 bases, J lost 6 bases, and 9 bases stayed unmatched.

The chain is built from TRBV5-5 and TRBJ1-3, with 8 bases aligning to TRBD1. Germline V gene data show CDR1 as SGHKS and CDR2 as YYEKEE (reference sequence). The CDR3 loop spans 15 amino acids. Losses at the gene ends were 3 bases for V and 2 bases for J; bases not matched to a gene: 4. CDR3: CASSYRGDPGNTIYF. The DNA for the CDR3 is TGTGCCAGCAGCTACAGGGGGGACCCTGGAAACACCATATATTTT.

The V gene is TRBV11-1, the J gene TRBJ2-1; 7 bases match TRBD2. The CDR3 covers 15 residues. Germline CDR1 reads SGHAT; CDR2 reads FQDESV (reference sequence). V was clipped by 3 bases and J by 9 bases; unmatched bases: 11. CDR3 region: CASSFGGGRAVEQFF. The CDR3 coding sequence is TGTGCCAGCAGCTTCGGAGGTGGGAGGGCCGTTGAGCAGTTCTTC. Together with reference TRBV11-1 and TRBJ2-1, the CDR3 gives the full variable domain: EAEVAQSPRYKITEKSQAVAFWCDPISGHATLYWYRQILGQGPELLVQFQDESVVDDSQLPKDRFSAERLKGVDSTLKIQPAELGDSAMYLCASSFGGGRAVEQFFGPGTRLTVL.

This clone was counted a few times. The chain links TRBV6-1 to TRBJ1-2, with 8 nucleotides matching TRBD1. After removal of 6 bases from V and 4 bases from J, the junction contained 4 bases not matched to a gene. CDR3 size: 13 residues. Germline V CDR1 and CDR2: MNHNS, SASEGT. DNA of the CDR3: TGTGCCAGCAGAATAGACAGGGGCTATGGCTACACCTTC. It specifies CASRIDRGYGYTF.

The chain carries TRBV6-6 and TRBJ2-1, with D perhaps matching TRBD1 (6 bases). Germline V CDR1 and CDR2: MNHNY, SVGAGI (reference sequence). Between the trimmed V and J ends, which lost 5 bases and 4 bases, there was a span of 15 bases. The CDR3 extends over 15 amino acids. The chain's CDR3 is CASSPYRDQYNEQFF. CDR3 bases: TGTGCCAGCAGTCCATACAGGGACCAGTACAATGAGCAGTTCTTC.

This chain joins TRBV28 and TRBJ2-2; possible D gene TRBD1, 6 bases. V shed 2 bases and J shed 0 bases, with 10 bases lying between them. From germline, CDR1 is MDHEN and CDR2 SYDVKM. The CDR3 loop spans 16 amino acids. The CDR3 DNA sequence: TGTGCCAGCAGTTTAAGGACAGTCACGAACACCGGGGAGCTGTTTTTT. It is translated as CASSLRTVTNTGELFF.

The gene calls are TRBV30 and TRBJ1-1; weak D call: TRBD1 (5 bases). Germline CDR1 reads GTSNPN; CDR2 reads SVGIG (reference sequence). The length of the CDR3 is 14 residues. V was trimmed by 5 bases and J by 6 bases, leaving 19 bases between them. The CDR3 DNA reads as TGTGCCTGGGGGACGGGGTTTCTTATCGCTGAAGCTTTCTTT. Residues: CAWGTGFLIAEAFF. The full variable domain, completed using reference TRBV30 and TRBJ1-1, is SQTIHQWPATLVQPVGSPLSLECTVEGTSNPNLYWYRQAAGRGLQLLFYSVGIGQISSEVPQNLSASRPQDRQFILSSKKLLLSDSGFYLCAWGTGFLIAEAFFGQGTRLTVV.

The gene calls are TRBV11-1 and TRBJ2-2; a possible D gene is TRBD2 (6 bases). Germline CDR1 reads SGHAT; CDR2 reads FQDESV (reference sequence). The CDR3 sequence is 14 residues long. Trimming shortened V by 6 bases and J by 1 base, and 9 bases separated the two germline ends. DNA for the CDR3: TGTGCCAGCAGAACCGGGAGGAACACCGGGGAGCTGTTTTTT. Its translation: CASRTGRNTGELFF.

This clone was seen only a few times. The chain has TRBV29-1 and TRBJ1-2; 7 bases match TRBD1. This CDR3 has 10 amino acids. Germline values: CDR1 SQVTM, CDR2 ANQGSEA. After removal of 6 bases from V and 6 bases from J, the junction contained 1 base not matched to a gene. CDR3 loop: CSVTGNGYTF. DNA of the CDR3: TGCAGCGTGACAGGGAATGGCTACACCTTC.

This sequence joins TRBV5-1 and TRBJ2-3; 7 nucleotides match TRBD1. This CDR3 is built from 15 residues. With V trimmed by 3 bases and J by 0 bases, 4 bases remained unmatched. Germline V CDR1 and CDR2: SGHRS, YFSETQ. The CDR3, as DNA: TGCGCCAGCAGCTGGGGACAGACTAGCACAGATACGCAGTATTTT. This codes for CASSWGQTSTDTQYF.

The rearrangement joins TRBV11-2 to TRBJ2-7, with 9 nucleotides matching TRBD2. The CDR3 loop spans 19 amino acids. The germline CDR1 and CDR2 sequences are SGHAT and FQNNGV. J was trimmed by 3 bases and V by 2 bases; bases with no gene match: 17. The CDR3 sequence: CASSLSGGTGDHRIYEQYF. The CDR3 DNA is TGTGCCAGCAGCTTAAGCGGGGGGACGGGAGACCACAGAATCTACGAGCAGTACTTC.

The chain is built from TRBV30 and TRBJ2-3; 12 bases match TRBD2. The CDR3 extends over 14 amino acids. The trim removed 5 bases at V and 5 bases at J, leaving 5 bases unmatched. Germline CDR1 is GTSNPN and CDR2 is SVGIG (reference sequence). The CDR3 region is CAWSSGGALDTQYF. CDR3 nucleotides: TGTGCCTGGTCTAGCGGGGGGGCCTTAGATACGCAGTATTTT.

The CDR3 DNA sequence: TGTGCCAGCAGTTCTTGGGGACAGGGTAGGGAACTGTTTTTT. It yields the protein CASSSWGQGRELFF. The J gene is TRBJ1-4, the V gene TRBV28; TRBD1 aligns across 9 bases. Trimming removed 4 bases from V and 12 bases from J; junction bases left unmatched: 9. Germline V lookup: CDR1 MDHEN, CDR2 SYDVKM. CDR3 length: 14 residues.

This chain's CDR3 is CASSLGTGLSGANVLTF. CDR3 coding DNA: TGTGCCAGCAGTTTAGGGACAGGACTCTCTGGGGCCAACGTCCTGACTTTC. V usage is TRBV27 and J usage is TRBJ2-6, with TRBD1 matching over 8 bases. Germline lookup yields CDR1 MNHEY and CDR2 SMNVEV (reference sequence). J lost 0 bases, V lost 2 bases, and 3 bases had no gene match. The CDR3 is made up of 17 amino acids.

This chain connects TRBV9 to TRBJ1-1, with no clear D. V was shortened by 0 bases and J by 1 base, with 7 bases between the two germline ends. Germline CDR1 and CDR2: SGDLS and YYNGEE. CDR3 size: 14 residues. The CDR3 sequence is CASSVDAGNTEAFF. The CDR3 nucleotides read TGTGCCAGCAGCGTAGATGCGGGGAACACTGAAGCTTTCTTT. Together with reference TRBV9 and TRBJ1-1, the CDR3 gives the full variable domain: DSGVTQTPKHLITATGQRVTLRCSPRSGDLSVYWYQQSLDQGLQFLIQYYNGEERAKGNILERFSAQQFPDLHSELNLSSLELGDSALYFCASSVDAGNTEAFFGQGTRLTVV.

In its sample, this clone was seen once. The chain has TRBV15 and TRBJ1-4, with D tentatively TRBD1 (5 bases). Germline loops: CDR1 LNHNV, CDR2 YYDKDF (reference sequence). Deletions cut 3 bases from V and 8 bases from J, with 16 bases between. The CDR3 contains 15 residues. The CDR3 sequence: CATSSTWDFREKLFF. CDR3 DNA: TGTGCCACCAGCAGCACTTGGGACTTTAGGGAAAAACTGTTTTTT.